Each of the 28 T cell receptor beta chains below was sequenced from the same sample in a study of shared clonotypes between healthy human individuals. Produced via immunoSEQ multiplex PCR; TCRdb's table is partial and in-frame only. The sample carries around 690,000 clones, 90% recorded once. Sequencing was carried out using memory CD8+ T cells from PBMCs. Subset: CD45RO+ cells pooled with CCR7-negative TemRA cells. The receptors were sampled from a man younger than 30 in good health. Some clones in this sample may be carry-over from other donors' samples.

This sequence joins TRBV9 and TRBJ2-1, with 9 bases lining up with TRBD1. V trimming: 1 base; J trimming: 4 bases; junction bases outside the gene matches: 9. This CDR3 has 17 residues. CDR1 SGDLS and CDR2 YYNGEE come from the germline V gene. This CDR3 is CASSVPTGTGKYNEQFF. The CDR3 bases are TGTGCCAGCAGCGTACCAACCGGGACAGGGAAGTACAATGAGCAGTTCTTC.

This sequence joins TRBV5-4 and TRBJ2-7; TRBD2 agrees at 7 bases. The CDR3 sequence is 16 residues long. Germline V gene data show CDR1 as SGHNT and CDR2 as YYREEE (reference sequence). The V segment lost 6 bases and the J segment 3 bases; nucleotides outside the gene matches: 15. CDR3 protein: CASTLGGLAENYEQYF. For the CDR3, the DNA is TGTGCCAGCACCCTTGGAGGCCTAGCGGAAAACTACGAGCAGTACTTC.

This clone was recorded once. This rearrangement joins TRBV28 to TRBJ2-7; D is undetermined. The germline V and J ends were trimmed by 3 bases and 0 bases, with 6 bases remaining between them. The CDR3 runs 13 residues. Germline V gene data show CDR1 as MDHEN and CDR2 as SYDVKM. This CDR3 reads CASSLSFSYEQYF. For the CDR3, the DNA is TGTGCCAGCAGTTTGTCCTTCTCCTACGAGCAGTACTTC.

This chain connects TRBV27 to TRBJ2-2; TRBD2 matches 9 bases. CDR1 is MNHEY, CDR2 SMNVEV, per germline (reference sequence). The CDR3 contains 16 residues. V trimming: 5 bases; J trimming: 4 bases; junction bases outside the gene matches: 8. The DNA for the CDR3 is TGTGCCAGCAGTACCCAGCGGGAGGCCGGCACCGGGGAGCTGTTTTTT. It translates to CASSTQREAGTGELFF.

The rearrangement joins TRBV29-1 to TRBJ2-1; D gene uncertain. The germline gives CDR1 SQVTM, CDR2 ANQGSEA. The V end lost 5 bases, the J end lost 6 bases, and 8 bases lay between the germline ends. The CDR3 sequence is 11 residues long. In nucleotides, the CDR3 is TGCAGCGTTCAACTACCCAATGAGCAGTTCTTC. Its translation is CSVQLPNEQFF.

The rearrangement joins TRBV10-1 to TRBJ1-2; no firm D call. The CDR3 is 15 amino acids. Germline V gene data show CDR1 as WNHNN and CDR2 as SYGVQD (reference sequence). Trimming cost V 8 bases and J 6 bases, with 22 bases left between them. CDR3 amino acids: CASSLVRAERNGYTF. Here the CDR3 DNA reads TGCGCCAGCTCCCTGGTTCGGGCTGAGAGGAATGGCTACACCTTC.

The chain uses TRBV6-5 and TRBJ2-7; 7 bases fit TRBD2. The V segment lost 5 bases and the J segment 4 bases; nucleotides outside the gene matches: 5. The CDR3 is 13 residues long. The germline V gene encodes CDR1 MNHEY and CDR2 SVGAGI. CDR3 nucleotides: TGTGCCAGCAGTCCTAGCGGAATATACGAGCAGTACTTC. It yields the protein CASSPSGIYEQYF.

This CDR3 is CASSPVVPGGYTF. CDR3 in DNA: TGTGCCAGCAGCCCAGTTGTGCCGGGGGGCTACACCTTC. The J gene is TRBJ1-2, the V gene TRBV14; D remains ambiguous. V dropped 4 bases and J dropped 8 bases, with 14 bases sitting between them. In germline, CDR1 is SGHDN, CDR2 FVKESK. The CDR3 spans 13 residues. Looking up the rest from reference TRBV14 and TRBJ1-2 gives the full variable domain: EAGVTQFPSHSVIEKGQTVTLRCDPISGHDNLYWYRRVMGKEIKFLLHFVKESKQDESGMPNNRFLAERTGGTYSTLKVQPAELEDSGVYFCASSPVVPGGYTFGSGTRLTVV.

The chain has TRBV28 and TRBJ2-1, with D uncertain. This CDR3 has 15 amino acids. V lost 3 bases and J 4 bases, leaving 13 bases between the germline ends. Germline V gene data show CDR1 as MDHEN and CDR2 as SYDVKM. The DNA for the CDR3 is TGTGCCAGCAGTTTCGAGCCAGCCAAATACAATGAGCAGTTCTTC. This sequence encodes CASSFEPAKYNEQFF.

This chain connects TRBV9 to TRBJ2-1; 11 bases are shared with TRBD2. Germline CDR1 reads SGDLS; CDR2 reads YYNGEE. CDR3 length equals 18 residues. Trimming cost V 3 bases and J 3 bases; bases outside gene matches: 11. The CDR3 reads CASSGGGLAAPVYNEQFF. DNA of the CDR3: TGTGCCAGCAGCGGGGGGGGACTAGCGGCCCCCGTCTACAATGAGCAGTTCTTC.

The genes are TRBV7-8 and TRBJ2-5, with D unclear. The V gene lost 4 bases and the J gene lost 4 bases, with 7 bases spanning the gap. The CDR3 length is 12 residues. Looked up from germline, CDR1 is SGHVS and CDR2 is FQNEAQ. The CDR3 loop reads CASSSQRETQYF. The CDR3 DNA reads as TGTGCCAGCAGCTCACAGAGAGAGACCCAGTACTTC.

This chain uses TRBV7-9 with TRBJ2-7; D unresolved. V lost 0 bases to trimming and J lost 6 bases, with 6 bases between them. Germline CDR1 reads SEHNR; CDR2 reads FQNEAQ (reference sequence). The CDR3 spans 12 residues. The CDR3 spells CASSLAGLEQYF. The CDR3 DNA is TGTGCCAGCAGCTTAGCAGGGCTCGAGCAGTACTTC.

The CDR3 DNA follows: TGTGCCAGCAGTTACCTAAAAGGACAGTCACGCGAGCAGTACTTC. This codes for CASSYLKGQSREQYF. The chain recombines TRBV6-6 with TRBJ2-7; a weak D match, TRBD1 (6 bases). This CDR3 has 15 residues. V gave up 2 bases and J gave up 6 bases, with 17 bases separating them. CDR1 MNHNY and CDR2 SVGAGI come from the germline V gene (reference sequence).

V gene TRBV7-2 combines with J gene TRBJ2-7, with D possibly matching TRBD1 (6 bases). Deletions cut 5 bases from V and 3 bases from J, with 11 bases between. The CDR3 sequence is 13 residues long. Germline CDR1 reads SGHTA; CDR2 reads FQGNSA. CDR3 region: CASSRTVSYEQYF. The CDR3 nucleotides read TGTGCCAGCAGCCGGACAGTCAGCTACGAGCAGTACTTC. The whole variable domain, filled in from reference TRBV7-2 and TRBJ2-7, reads GAGVSQSPSNKVTEKGKDVELRCDPISGHTALYWYRQSLGQGLEFLIYFQGNSAPDKSGLPSDRFSAERTGGSVSTLTIQRTQQEDSAVYLCASSRTVSYEQYFGPGTRLTVT.

In this sample, this clone turned up a few times. V is TRBV2 and J is TRBJ1-2, with TRBD1 matching over 9 bases. Trimming removed 7 bases from V and 3 bases from J; junction bases left unmatched: 3. The CDR3 spans 13 residues. Germline V gene lookup returns CDR1 SNHLY and CDR2 FYNNEI. The CDR3 DNA follows: TGTGCCAGCAAGGACAGGGGACACTATGGCTACACCTTC. It is translated as CASKDRGHYGYTF. The full variable domain, completed using reference TRBV2 and TRBJ1-2, is EPEVTQTPSHQVTQMGQEVILRCVPISNHLYFYWYRQILGQKVEFLVSFYNNEISEKSEIFDDQFSVERPDGSNFTLKIRSTKLEDSAMYFCASKDRGHYGYTFGSGTRLTVV.

The chain recombines TRBV7-2 with TRBJ2-5, with D tentatively TRBD2 (6 bases). The V gene lost 6 bases and the J gene lost 3 bases, with 17 bases spanning the gap. This CDR3 contains 15 residues. Per the germline V gene, CDR1 is SGHTA and CDR2 is FQGNSA. The CDR3 reads CASSSTRISEETQYF. Here the CDR3 DNA reads TGTGCCAGCAGTTCGACTAGGATTTCAGAAGAGACCCAGTACTTC.

The rearrangement uses TRBV19 and TRBJ2-3; D gene ambiguous. Germline V gene lookup returns CDR1 LNHDA and CDR2 SQIVND (reference sequence). The V and J ends lost 1 base and 5 bases respectively, with 10 bases between them. This CDR3 comprises 14 residues. The CDR3 sequence: CASSIGLVVDTQYF. CDR3 bases: TGTGCCAGTAGTATAGGGCTAGTTGTAGATACGCAGTATTTT.

The chain uses TRBV5-4 and TRBJ2-7, with a tentative D call TRBD2 (5 bases). The V end lost 4 bases, the J end lost 0 bases, and 14 bases lay between the germline ends. Germline V gene sequence: CDR1 SGHNT, CDR2 YYREEE (reference sequence). The CDR3 loop spans 15 amino acids. DNA for the CDR3: TGTGCCAGCAGCCTGGGGTGGGGAGCCTCCTACGAGCAGTACTTC. Amino acid sequence: CASSLGWGASYEQYF.

CDR3 amino acids: CASSLLGSGANTGELFF. The DNA for the CDR3 is TGTGCCAGCAGTTTATTGGGGTCAGGGGCGAACACCGGGGAGCTGTTTTTT. V gene TRBV28 combines with J gene TRBJ2-2, with a weak D call TRBD1 (6 bases). The germline gives CDR1 MDHEN, CDR2 SYDVKM. Trimming took 1 base from V and 0 from J, leaving 12 bases between them. This CDR3 spans 17 amino acids.

The genes are TRBV19 and TRBJ2-1; 7 nucleotides match TRBD2. V trimming: 7 bases; J trimming: 6 bases; junction bases outside the gene matches: 9. Germline V gene sequence: CDR1 LNHDA, CDR2 SQIVND (reference sequence). There are 14 residues in the CDR3. CDR3 loop: CASNWGEGLNEQFF. CDR3 coding DNA: TGTGCCAGTAATTGGGGGGAGGGCCTCAATGAGCAGTTCTTC.

The rearrangement links TRBV27 to TRBJ2-7; no reliable D call. Germline assignment: CDR1 MNHEY and CDR2 SMNVEV (reference sequence). Trimming left V 6 bases short and J 8 bases short, with 14 bases between. There are 12 residues in the CDR3. The chain's CDR3 is CASSLLRGQQYF. CDR3 DNA: TGTGCCAGCAGCCTTTTGAGAGGTCAGCAGTACTTC.

The chain carries TRBV6-5 and TRBJ2-7; D call uncertain. The CDR3 spans 13 residues. Per the germline V gene, CDR1 is MNHEY and CDR2 is SVGAGI. V lost 0 bases and J lost 3, with 6 bases in between. The CDR3: CASSYSGYYEQYF. CDR3 sequence (DNA): TGTGCCAGCAGTTACTCAGGTTACTACGAGCAGTACTTC.

This clone was seen only a few times. This rearrangement joins TRBV6-1 to TRBJ1-2; D is unresolved. CDR1 is MNHNS and CDR2 is SASEGT in the germline V gene. V dropped 8 bases and J dropped 8 bases, with 3 bases sitting between them. CDR3 length equals 8 residues. The CDR3 here is CASAGYTF. Here the CDR3 DNA reads TGTGCCAGCGCCGGCTACACCTTC.

The chain employs TRBV7-9 and TRBJ1-2; 7 bases match TRBD1. The J segment lost 6 bases and the V segment lost 7 bases, leaving 8 bases of the junction unmatched. From germline, CDR1 is SEHNR and CDR2 FQNEAQ (reference sequence). The CDR3 has 13 amino acids. As DNA, the CDR3 is TGTGCCAGCAAGCAAGGGGGCGCCCATGGCTACACCTTC. Amino acids: CASKQGGAHGYTF.

This chain links TRBV27 with TRBJ1-5; D is undetermined. The CDR3 runs to 14 residues. Trimming pared 4 bases from V and 1 base from J, leaving 8 bases between. Germline values: CDR1 MNHEY, CDR2 SMNVEV (reference sequence). This CDR3 reads CASSWAGSNQPQHF. CDR3 coding DNA: TGTGCCAGCAGTTGGGCGGGCAGCAATCAGCCCCAGCATTTT.

This clone has a single count. V and J are TRBV9 and TRBJ2-1; 7 bases are a match to TRBD2. The CDR3 contains 15 residues. Looked up from germline, CDR1 is SGDLS and CDR2 is YYNGEE. J gave up 2 bases and V 4 bases, and 6 bases lay outside the gene matches. CDR3: CASSPPGGTYNEQFF. The CDR3, as DNA: TGTGCCAGCAGCCCCCCCGGGGGGACCTACAATGAGCAGTTCTTC.

The gene calls are TRBV5-1 and TRBJ2-1; 8 nucleotides line up with TRBD1. The germline gives CDR1 SGHRS, CDR2 YFSETQ. The V segment lost 1 base and the J segment 10 bases; nucleotides outside the gene matches: 4. CDR3 length: 13 residues. The CDR3 region is CASSLMTGDEQFF. The CDR3 nucleotides are TGCGCCAGCAGCTTGATGACAGGGGACGAGCAGTTCTTC.

V and J are TRBV14 and TRBJ2-5; perhaps TRBD1 as D (5 bases). Trimming took 0 bases from V and 6 from J, leaving 14 bases between them. The CDR3 length is 15 residues. Germline V gene sequence: CDR1 SGHDN, CDR2 FVKESK. CDR3 DNA: TGTGCCAGCAGCCAAGACAGCAGGGCCCCCAAGACCCAGTACTTC. Protein product: CASSQDSRAPKTQYF.